These T cell receptor beta chains were read from a single sample in a study of blood T cell repertoires in COVID-19. TCRdb's table, derived via immunoSEQ multiplex PCR, lists solely in-frame clones and lacks some. This sample yields tens of thousands of clones, of which 70% to 90% are seen a single time; 15% to 20% belongs to the top ten. Specimen: peripheral blood. The receptors here all came from a human donor in a cohort sampled during active COVID-19. Both conserved end residues are part of each CDR3. A D gene is named only where the DNA matches it firmly. Clone size is shown for a subset of rows, as once, few, many or a class of expanded clone.

DNA	CDR3	size	D	V	J
TGTGCCAGCAGCTACATATACGAGCAGTACTTC	CASSYIYEQYF	NA	NA	TRBV11-2	TRBJ2-7
TGTGCCAGCAGTTACAAGCGGGGAAGCACAGATACGCAGTATTTT	CASSYKRGSTDTQYF	NA	TRBD2	TRBV6-6	TRBJ2-3
TGTGCCAGCAGAGACAGCGGGGGGCGTCCAGATACGCAGTATTTT	CASRDSGGRPDTQYF	NA	TRBD2	TRBV6-6	TRBJ2-3
TGCGCCAGCAGGAAACAGGGAAAGGCCGGGGAGCTGTTTTTT	CASRKQGKAGELFF	NA	NA	TRBV23-1	TRBJ2-2
TGTGCCATCAGTGACCTAGGTAAGGCGAACAGGGGCTACGAGCAGTACTTC	CAISDLGKANRGYEQYF	NA	TRBD1	TRBV10-3	TRBJ2-7
TGCGCCAGCAGCCCAAGTGGGCTCGTTCCCTACGAGCAGTACTTC	CASSPSGLVPYEQYF	NA	NA	TRBV4-1	TRBJ2-7
TGTGCCTGGAATGGGGGGACCACTGAAGCTTTCTTT	CAWNGGTTEAFF	few	NA	TRBV30	TRBJ1-1
TGTGCCAGCAGCTTGGGCCTCGCGGCCAATAATGAAAAACTGTTTTTT	CASSLGLAANNEKLFF	NA	NA	TRBV5-6	TRBJ1-4
TGTGCCAGCCATTCGACGGGGGGTTCGAATGAAAAACTGTTTTTT	CASHSTGGSNEKLFF	NA	NA	TRBV6-5	TRBJ1-4
TGTGCCAGCAGAGCAGGGGGCACCGGGGAGCTGTTTTTT	CASRAGGTGELFF	NA	TRBD1	TRBV28	TRBJ2-2
TGCGCCAGCAGCCAATCGGGGGTAGTAAGGTATGGCTACACCTTC	CASSQSGVVRYGYTF	NA	NA	TRBV4-1	TRBJ1-2
TGTGCCAGCAGCTTAGCGGGAGGTTCTCACACCGGGGAGCTGTTTTTT	CASSLAGGSHTGELFF	NA	NA	TRBV7-2	TRBJ2-2
TGTGCCAGCAGCTCCCAGGCAGATACGCAGTATTTT	CASSSQADTQYF	NA	NA	TRBV7-9	TRBJ2-3
TGTGCCAGCAGTTTATTGGCGACTAAAATGAGCTCCTACAATGAGCAGTTCTTC	CASSLLATKMSSYNEQFF	NA	NA	TRBV28	TRBJ2-1
TGTGCCAGTAGTACCCCCGTGGCAGGTGAACGCAATTCACCCCTCCACTTT	CASSTPVAGERNSPLHF	NA	NA	TRBV19	TRBJ1-6
TGTGCCAGCAGGCCTCTAGCGGCCAGCACAGATACGCAGTATTTT	CASRPLAASTDTQYF	NA	TRBD2	TRBV5-6	TRBJ2-3
TGTGCTAGCAGCCCGAAAAGGGGGACGAACACCGGGGAGCTGTTTTTT	CASSPKRGTNTGELFF	NA	NA	TRBV7-7	TRBJ2-2
TGTGCTAGTGGTCCCGGTGCTGGTTCACCCCTCCACTTT	CASGPGAGSPLHF	NA	NA	TRBV12-5	TRBJ1-6
TGTGCCACCAGTGCCGGACAGGGGCAATCCTATGGCTACACCTTC	CATSAGQGQSYGYTF	NA	TRBD1	TRBV24-1	TRBJ1-2
TGTGCCAGCAGCCTAGGGACAGTCGATGAAAAACTGTTTTTT	CASSLGTVDEKLFF	NA	TRBD1	TRBV5-5	TRBJ1-4
TGTGCCAGCAGCTCATGGGACAGAGAGCAGCCCCAGCATTTT	CASSSWDREQPQHF	NA	TRBD1	TRBV7-9	TRBJ1-5
TGTGCCATCTGGCGGGACAGGGCCAATGAGCAGTTCTTC	CAIWRDRANEQFF	NA	TRBD1	TRBV10-3	TRBJ2-1
TGTGCCAGCAGTTTAACTGAGAACACTGAAGCTTTCTTT	CASSLTENTEAFF	NA	NA	TRBV11-3	TRBJ1-1
TGCAGTGCTAAAGCTCTCGGCGAGCAGTACTTC	CSAKALGEQYF	once	NA	TRBV20-1	TRBJ2-7
TGTGCCAGCAGTGAAGGGAGCGGCGAGCAGTACTTC	CASSEGSGEQYF	NA	NA	TRBV25-1	TRBJ2-7
TGTGCCAGCTCACCAATCGGACAGGGGGCTGACTATGGCTACACCTTC	CASSPIGQGADYGYTF	NA	TRBD1	TRBV18	TRBJ1-2
TGTGCCAGCAGAACTAGCGGGGCATACAATGAGCAGTTCTTC	CASRTSGAYNEQFF	NA	TRBD2	TRBV7-8	TRBJ2-1